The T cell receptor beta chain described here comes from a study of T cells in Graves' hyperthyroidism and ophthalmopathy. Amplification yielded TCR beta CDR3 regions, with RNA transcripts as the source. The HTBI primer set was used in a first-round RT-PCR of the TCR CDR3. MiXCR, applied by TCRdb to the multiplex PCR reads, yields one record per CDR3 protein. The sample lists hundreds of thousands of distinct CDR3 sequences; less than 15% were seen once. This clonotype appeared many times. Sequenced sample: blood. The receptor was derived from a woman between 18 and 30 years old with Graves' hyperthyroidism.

DNA for the CDR3: TGTGCCAGCAGTCATCCGCCCGGGACTGAAGCTTTCTTT. This encodes CASSHPPGTEAFF. The rearrangement uses TRBV6-1 and TRBJ1-1; D unclear. CDR1 MNHNS and CDR2 SASEGT come from the germline V gene. This CDR3 has 13 residues. The V end lost 5 bases, the J end lost 5 bases, and 12 bases lay between the germline ends.